This T cell receptor beta chain was captured by sequencing in a study of human T cells and chemical hapten exposure. Regarding time point: healthy volunteer bleed at 2 weeks. From whole blood left unfractionated, total RNA was extracted. This clonotype was observed a few times. Each CDR3 protein is one row after TCRdb ran MiXCR on the RACE reads. Here the sample spans tens of thousands of distinct CDR3 sequences, roughly 8.5% being singletons. There are 16 residues in the CDR3. Germline V CDR1 and CDR2: SGHRS, YFSETQ. With 0 bases clipped from V and 7 bases from J, the junction kept 8 bases outside the gene matches.

The TCR comes from a female donor in good health. Some clones in this sample may be carry-over from other donors' samples. The material sequenced was whole blood. V is TRBV5-1 and J is TRBJ2-3; 10 bases match TRBD2. CDR3 nucleotide sequence: TGCGCCAGCAGCTTGGGAGCGGGAGGGCCCAGCTATACGCAGTATTTT. Amino acids: CASSLGAGGPSYTQYF. Filled out from reference TRBV5-1 and TRBJ2-3, the complete variable domain reads KAGVTQTPRYLIKTRGQQVTLSCSPISGHRSVSWYQQTPGQGLQFLFEYFSETQRNKGNFPGRFSGRQFSNSRSEMNVSTLELGDSALYLCASSLGAGGPSYTQYFGPGTRLTVL.